This TCR beta chain was identified in a study of blood T cell repertoires in COVID-19. Study-wide context: The study drew acute and convalescent COVID-19 samples from the United States, Italy and Spain. The analysed material was cDNA or gDNA that came from T cells, B-cell-depleted T cells, or PBMCs.

Germline lookup yields CDR1 SGHTA and CDR2 FQGTGA. There are 14 residues in the CDR3. Trimming removed 5 bases from V and 0 bases from J, with 9 bases in between. Produced via immunoSEQ multiplex PCR; TCRdb's table is partial and in-frame only. The sample lists tens of thousands of clones; approximately 89% were seen once. This sequence originates from a man of 80 years or more with acute or convalescent COVID-19. The genes are TRBV7-3 and TRBJ2-3; no definite D call. Sequencing was done on a sample of peripheral blood. The DNA of the CDR3 is TGTGCCAGCAGCCCGCGACACAGCACAGATACGCAGTATTTT. As protein: CASSPRHSTDTQYF.